The source of this T cell receptor (beta chain) is a study of blood T cell repertoires in COVID-19. Study-wide context: Sources were T cells, B-cell-depleted T cells, or PBMCs; the material itself was cDNA or gDNA.

Clones were read by immunoSEQ multiplex PCR, and TCRdb kept only the in-frame ones, dropping some. The sample yields some 70,000 clones, around 90% seen once. From germline, CDR1 is SEHNR and CDR2 FQNEAQ (reference sequence). Trimming removed 5 bases from V and 5 bases from J, with 12 bases in between. The CDR3 sequence is 14 residues long. This clone was seen just once. V and J are TRBV7-9 and TRBJ2-2; possibly TRBD2 for D (6 bases). This clonotype originated in a woman in her forties or fifties with COVID-19, enrolled during active disease. Source material: peripheral blood. Here the CDR3 reads CASSISAGTGELFF. The CDR3 coding sequence is TGTGCCAGCAGCATCTCGGCGGGGACCGGGGAGCTGTTTTTT.